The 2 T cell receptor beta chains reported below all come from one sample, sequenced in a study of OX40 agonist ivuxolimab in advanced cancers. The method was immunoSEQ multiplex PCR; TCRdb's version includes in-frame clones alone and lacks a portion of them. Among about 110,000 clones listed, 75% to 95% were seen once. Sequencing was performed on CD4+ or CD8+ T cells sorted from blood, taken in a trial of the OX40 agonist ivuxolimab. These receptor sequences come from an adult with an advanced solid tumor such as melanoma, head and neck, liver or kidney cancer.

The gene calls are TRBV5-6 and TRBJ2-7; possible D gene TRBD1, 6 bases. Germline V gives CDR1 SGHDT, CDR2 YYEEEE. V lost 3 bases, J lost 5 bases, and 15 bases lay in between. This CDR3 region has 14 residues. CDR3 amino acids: CASSSQGGRDEQYF. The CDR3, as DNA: TGTGCCAGCAGCTCACAGGGTGGCAGAGACGAGCAGTACTTC.

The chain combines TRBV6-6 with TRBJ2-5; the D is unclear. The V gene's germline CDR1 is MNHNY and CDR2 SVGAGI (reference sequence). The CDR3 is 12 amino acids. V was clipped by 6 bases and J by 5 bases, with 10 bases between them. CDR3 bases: TGTGCCAGCAGGCCTCCCCGGGAGACCCAGTACTTC. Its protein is CASRPPRETQYF.